This T cell receptor beta chain was identified during a study of regulatory T cells in long-lasting Graves disease. Time point noted: persistent/refractory GD, antithyroid drugs over 5 years with positive TRAb. TCR sequences were obtained from RNA taken from PBMCs. Diagnoses of Graves' disease were made by American Thyroid Association guidelines. Patients of an endocrinology department in Xi'an, China, were included. CDR3 regions were amplified by Arm-PCR using iRepertoire HTBI primers to build TCR beta libraries. TCRdb fed the multiplex PCR reads into MiXCR, producing one record per CDR3 protein. The profile covers more than 300,000 distinct CDR3 sequences, with 20% to 25% appearing a single time and roughly a quarter taken by the ten largest. This CDR3 region has 14 residues. Germline V gives CDR1 MNHEY, CDR2 SMNVEV (reference sequence). As for this clonotype: This may be a read error: a much more frequent sequence differs by one nucleotide.

The sequences come from peripheral blood mononuclear cells (PBMCs), collected when the disease was refractory, from a patient treated with antithyroid drugs. This rearrangement joins TRBV27 to TRBJ1-6, with D hard to call. The source of this sequence is a woman aged 40 to 50 with Graves disease. The CDR3 sequence is CAGSELDGSSPLHF. The CDR3 nucleotides read TGTGCCGGCAGTGAATTGGACGGGTCTTCACCCCTCCACTTT.